This T cell receptor (beta chain) was found in a study of control samples from healthy donors and cancer patients. The length of the CDR3 is 11 residues. From germline, CDR1 is MDHEN and CDR2 SYDVKM. V lost 6 bases and J 5 bases, leaving 4 bases between the germline ends. Libraries were prepared by immunoSEQ multiplex PCR; TCRdb keeps only in-frame clonotypes and omits some of them. The sample yields just over 150,000 clones, over 85% seen once. This rearrangement joins TRBV28 to TRBJ2-2; D uncertain. The sequenced material came from blood. The sequence came from a man aged 50 to 59 in good health. CDR3 sequence (DNA): TGTGCCAGCAGCTCAACCGGGGAGCTGTTTTTT. Translated, it gives CASSSTGELFF.